What follows are 32 T cell receptor beta chains derived from one specimen sequenced in a study of T cell responses to AZD1222 COVID-19 vaccine. The repertoire was sequenced with immunoSEQ multiplex PCR; TCRdb's copy has only in-frame clones and lacks some. This table holds approximately 170,000 clones, approximately 89% found once. Here the sequenced sample was peripheral blood, taken on day 0 of AZD1222 vaccination. These receptors came from an adult in good health.

This chain joins TRBV11-2 and TRBJ2-1, with 7 bases fitting TRBD2. The germline V gene has CDR1 SGHAT and CDR2 FQNNGV. With V trimmed by 5 bases and J by 5 bases, 15 bases remained unmatched. The CDR3 is 17 residues long. CDR3 amino acids: CASSARATGLQNNEQFF. As DNA, the CDR3 is TGTGCCAGCAGCGCCCGGGCGACGGGACTACAAAACAATGAGCAGTTCTTC.

V usage is TRBV6-5 and J usage is TRBJ1-1; a weak D match, TRBD1 (6 bases). The V end lost 4 bases, the J end lost 4 bases, and 10 bases lay between the germline ends. This CDR3 spans 13 amino acids. Germline V gives CDR1 MNHEY, CDR2 SVGAGI. CDR3 nucleotide sequence: TGTGCCAGCAGTTCACAGGGACTCACTGAAGCTTTCTTT. Protein: CASSSQGLTEAFF.

This chain joins TRBV4-3 and TRBJ2-1, with D hard to call. Trimming took off 0 bases at V and 7 bases at J, with 13 bases between the two ends. Germline V gene data show CDR1 as LGHNA and CDR2 as YSLEER. There are 15 residues in the CDR3. For the CDR3, the DNA is TGCGCCAGCAGCCAAGATTCGGCTCCCCGGAATGAGCAGTTCTTC. Protein sequence: CASSQDSAPRNEQFF.

CDR3 DNA sequence: TGTGCCAGCAGCTTAGAGGGAGGGCCAGAGACCCAGTACTTC. It encodes CASSLEGGPETQYF. The chain combines TRBV11-2 with TRBJ2-5, with TRBD2 matching 7 bases. This CDR3 spans 14 amino acids. The V gene's germline CDR1 is SGHAT and CDR2 FQNNGV. V trimming: 0 bases; J trimming: 4 bases; junction bases outside the gene matches: 2.

The chain has TRBV10-1 and TRBJ1-2, with 9 positions matching TRBD1. The CDR3 length is 15 residues. The V gene's germline CDR1 is WNHNN and CDR2 SYGVQD (reference sequence). The V and J ends lost 9 bases and 4 bases, in that order; junction bases with no gene match: 12. DNA of the CDR3: TGCGCCAGGAGGACAGGGGTGAGTGAATGCTATGGCTACACCTTC. Translation gives CARRTGVSECYGYTF.

The count of this clone is one. The chain combines TRBV9 with TRBJ2-7; 7 positions match TRBD1. V trimming: 0 bases; J trimming: 2 bases; junction bases outside the gene matches: 2. CDR3 size: 14 residues. CDR1 is SGDLS, CDR2 YYNGEE, per germline. Written as DNA, the CDR3 is TGTGCCAGCAGCGTAGCGGGACAGACCTACGAGCAGTACTTC. It yields the protein CASSVAGQTYEQYF.

This sequence joins TRBV19 and TRBJ1-1, with D possibly TRBD1 on 5 matching bases. The germline CDR1 and CDR2 sequences are LNHDA and SQIVND (reference sequence). The CDR3 spans 14 residues. V was shortened by 7 bases and J by 0 bases, with 12 bases between the two germline ends. The CDR3 DNA reads as TGTGCCAGTACTGCCGGGGGTTTGAACACTGAAGCTTTCTTT. Its protein is CASTAGGLNTEAFF.

This chain links TRBV7-9 with TRBJ2-1; a weak D match, TRBD2 (6 bases). V lost 11 bases, J lost 7 bases, and 15 bases lay in between. Germline V lookup: CDR1 SEHNR, CDR2 FQNEAQ (reference sequence). The CDR3 has 12 residues. CDR3 in DNA: TGTGCCTACGGACGGGAGAAGAATGAGCAGTTCTTC. Translating it yields CAYGREKNEQFF.

V is TRBV9 and J is TRBJ1-2; possible D gene TRBD1, 6 bases. Germline V lookup: CDR1 SGDLS, CDR2 YYNGEE. This CDR3 is built from 15 residues. V was pared by 0 bases and J by 4 bases, with 13 bases between. The CDR3 is CASSVGGQTSYGYTF. The DNA of the CDR3 is TGTGCCAGCAGCGTAGGGGGGCAAACAAGCTATGGCTACACCTTC.

CDR3 loop: CATSDLPVWGGTNTGELFF. For the CDR3, the DNA is TGTGCCACCAGTGATTTGCCCGTTTGGGGCGGAACGAACACCGGGGAGCTGTTTTTT. The chain couples TRBV24-1 to TRBJ2-2; D perhaps matches TRBD1 (5 bases). The CDR3 runs 19 residues. V gave up 0 bases and J gave up 0 bases, with 16 bases separating them. CDR1 KGHDR and CDR2 SFDVKD come from the germline V gene.

The rearrangement links TRBV7-2 to TRBJ1-5; no clear D gene. The V end lost 4 bases, the J end lost 6 bases, and 16 bases lay between the germline ends. CDR1 and CDR2 (germline): SGHTA, FQGNSA. This CDR3 has 15 amino acids. The CDR3 loop is CASSYNPVSGQPQHF. Here the CDR3 DNA reads TGTGCCAGCAGCTATAACCCGGTCTCGGGTCAGCCCCAGCATTTT.

The genes are TRBV11-3 and TRBJ2-7; D perhaps matches TRBD1 (5 bases). CDR3 length: 14 residues. The V end lost 4 bases, the J end lost 0 bases, and 10 bases lay between the germline ends. CDR1 is SGHNT, CDR2 YENEEA, per germline. The CDR3 is CASSSHRSSYEQYF. DNA of the CDR3: TGTGCCAGCAGCTCGCACAGGAGCTCCTACGAGCAGTACTTC. Full variable domain (outside the CDR3, taken from reference TRBV11-3 and TRBJ2-7): EAGVVQSPRYKIIEKKQPVAFWCNPISGHNTLYWYLQNLGQGPELLIRYENEEAVDDSQLPKDRFSAERLKGVDSTLKIQPAELGDSAVYLCASSSHRSSYEQYFGPGTRLTVT.

The chain employs TRBV5-5 and TRBJ2-1; D is tentatively TRBD1 or TRBD2 (5 bases each). Germline-derived CDR1 and CDR2 are SGHKS and YYEKEE (reference sequence). The CDR3 sequence is 14 residues long. V gave up 4 bases and J gave up 10 bases, with 18 bases separating them. DNA for the CDR3: TGTGCCAGCAGCCTAGAAGGGACCCGGCAGGAGCAGTTCTTC. Protein sequence: CASSLEGTRQEQFF.

The chain uses TRBV3-1 (or the pseudogene TRBV3-2) and TRBJ2-1, with D perhaps matching TRBD1 (5 bases). This CDR3 is built from 13 residues. CDR1 is LGHDT and CDR2 is YNNKEL in the germline V gene (reference sequence). Trimming removed 6 bases from V and 3 bases from J, with 9 bases in between. The CDR3 region has the DNA TGTGCCAGCAGGCCAGGGTACTACAATGAGCAGTTCTTC. Its translation: CASRPGYYNEQFF.

This chain uses TRBV7-8 with TRBJ2-7, with a weak D call TRBD1 (6 bases). Per the germline V gene, CDR1 is SGHVS and CDR2 is FQNEAQ. V lost 1 base and J 5 bases, leaving 12 bases between the germline ends. This CDR3 region has 14 residues. The CDR3 region has the DNA TGTGCCAGCAGCTTAGGGCCCTGGGGGCACGAGCAGTACTTC. Protein product: CASSLGPWGHEQYF.

The chain employs TRBV5-6 and TRBJ1-6; D possibly corresponds to TRBD1 (6 bases). This CDR3 is built from 16 residues. Per the germline V gene, CDR1 is SGHDT and CDR2 is YYEEEE. Trimming left V 2 bases short and J 3 bases short, with 12 bases between. For the CDR3, the DNA is TGTGCCAGCAGCTTTTTGGACAGCCGCTATAATTCACCCCTCCACTTT. Protein product: CASSFLDSRYNSPLHF.

CDR3 bases: TGTGCCAGCAGCGTAGAAAAGGGTGGATCTTTAGCTGGAAACACCATATATTTT. Its protein is CASSVEKGGSLAGNTIYF. The V gene is TRBV9, the J gene TRBJ1-3; D is undetermined. The germline V and J ends were trimmed by 0 bases and 2 bases, with 18 bases remaining between them. CDR3 size: 18 residues. Germline-derived CDR1 and CDR2 are SGDLS and YYNGEE.

This chain uses TRBV19 with TRBJ2-7, with D possibly being TRBD1 (6 bases). Germline loops: CDR1 LNHDA, CDR2 SQIVND (reference sequence). The germline V and J ends were trimmed by 9 bases and 2 bases, with 11 bases remaining between them. The CDR3 runs 12 residues. CDR3 region: CASSGVTYEQYF. In DNA, the CDR3 is TGTGCCAGCTCAGGGGTTACCTACGAGCAGTACTTC. The entire variable domain, with the rest obtained from reference TRBV19 and TRBJ2-7, is as follows: DGGITQSPKYLFRKEGQNVTLSCEQNLNHDAMYWYRQDPGQGLRLIYYSQIVNDFQKGDIAEGYSVSREKKESFPLTVTSAQKNPTAFYLCASSGVTYEQYFGPGTRLTVT.

Here the CDR3 DNA reads TGTGCCAGCAGCTTAGCCCGGACTGCAAGCGAAGAGACCCAGTACTTC. It codes for CASSLARTASEETQYF. The J gene is TRBJ2-5, the V gene TRBV11-1; a possible D gene is TRBD2 (5 bases). The CDR3 is made up of 16 amino acids. Per germline, CDR1 SGHAT and CDR2 FQDESV (reference sequence). Trimming took off 0 bases at V and 3 bases at J, with 14 bases between the two ends.

The rearrangement uses TRBV24-1 and TRBJ1-2; the D gene is possibly TRBD1 (6 bases). Germline V gene data show CDR1 as KGHDR and CDR2 as SFDVKD. The ends were cut back, 5 bases at V and 1 base at J, with 16 bases in the middle. The CDR3 sequence is 16 residues long. The CDR3 coding sequence is TGTGCCACCAGTGCCGCGGGACACTTATTTAACTATGGCTACACCTTC. It translates to CATSAAGHLFNYGYTF.

The chain links TRBV27 to TRBJ2-3; 7 positions agree with TRBD2. CDR3 size: 16 residues. CDR1 MNHEY and CDR2 SMNVEV come from the germline V gene (reference sequence). The ends lost 3 bases at V and 1 base at J; junction bases unmatched: 7. The CDR3 DNA reads as TGTGCCAGCAGTTTGTTTACGCTAGCGGGCACAGATACGCAGTATTTT. Its translation: CASSLFTLAGTDTQYF.

CDR3 sequence (DNA): TGTGCCAGCATTCGGAAATTTCCCTACGAGCAGTACTTC. Its translation is CASIRKFPYEQYF. This chain joins TRBV28 and TRBJ2-7; D not resolved. The CDR3 loop spans 13 amino acids. Germline V gives CDR1 MDHEN, CDR2 SYDVKM. The V and J ends lost 7 bases and 2 bases respectively, with 12 bases between them. Complete variable domain (other parts from reference TRBV28 and TRBJ2-7): DVKVTQSSRYLVKRTGEKVFLECVQDMDHENMFWYRQDPGLGLRLIYFSYDVKMKEKGDIPEGYSVSREKKERFSLILESASTNQTSMYLCASIRKFPYEQYFGPGTRLTVT.

This clone has a single count. The rearrangement links TRBV14 to TRBJ1-6, with D perhaps TRBD1 (5 bases). The CDR3 has 15 amino acids. CDR1 is SGHDN, CDR2 FVKESK, per germline. V lost 3 bases and J lost 10, with 16 bases in between. This chain's CDR3 is CASSQRRDGGSPLHF. DNA for the CDR3: TGTGCCAGCAGCCAGAGGAGGGATGGGGGATCACCCCTCCACTTT.

The J gene is TRBJ2-3, the V gene TRBV29-1; D may be TRBD1 or TRBD2 (5 bases each). The CDR3 extends over 12 amino acids. Trimming removed 6 bases at V and 1 base at J, with 8 bases between. CDR1 is SQVTM, CDR2 ANQGSEA, per germline. The CDR3 sequence: CSVGDGTDTQYF. CDR3 DNA sequence: TGCAGCGTCGGGGACGGCACAGATACGCAGTATTTT.

The chain joins TRBV29-1 to TRBJ1-5; D remains unclear. V lost 4 bases and J lost 8, with 12 bases in between. The length of the CDR3 is 12 residues. CDR1 and CDR2 from the germline V gene are SQVTM and ANQGSEA. CDR3 sequence: CSVAGGEEPQHF. Written as DNA, the CDR3 is TGCAGCGTTGCCGGCGGGGAGGAGCCCCAGCATTTT.

This clone was found a few times. This chain uses TRBV5-6 with TRBJ2-3; TRBD2 matches at 7 bases. Unmatched junction bases numbered 2, after V lost 0 bases and J lost 1 base. From germline, CDR1 is SGHDT and CDR2 YYEEEE. This CDR3 is 15 amino acids long. In DNA, the CDR3 is TGTGCCAGCAGCTTGGCCAGCGGGGGCACAGATACGCAGTATTTT. Protein sequence: CASSLASGGTDTQYF.

This chain connects TRBV29-1 to TRBJ1-1; D not certain. Trimming cost V 0 bases and J 0 bases, with 5 bases left between them. This CDR3 has 13 residues. CDR1 and CDR2 from the germline V gene are SQVTM and ANQGSEA. CDR3 loop: CSVEDVMNTEAFF. The CDR3 DNA reads TGCAGCGTTGAAGATGTAATGAACACTGAAGCTTTCTTT.

The chain uses TRBV3-1 (or the pseudogene TRBV3-2) and TRBJ2-7, with 13 bases matching TRBD2. CDR3 size: 17 residues. The V segment lost 2 bases and the J segment 2 bases; nucleotides outside the gene matches: 6. CDR1 and CDR2 (germline): LGHDT, YNNKEL (reference sequence). The CDR3 DNA reads TGTGCCAGCAGCCAATCGGGACTAGCGGGAATTACCTACGAGCAGTACTTC. It specifies CASSQSGLAGITYEQYF.

This sequence joins TRBV6-5 and TRBJ2-6, with no clear D. CDR1 is MNHEY, CDR2 SVGAGI, per germline. The ends were cut back, 0 bases at V and 3 bases at J, with 3 bases in the middle. This CDR3 has 14 residues. CDR3 in DNA: TGTGCCAGCAGTTACTCCCTTGGGGCCAACGTCCTGACTTTC. This codes for CASSYSLGANVLTF.

This clone was seen a single time. For the CDR3, the DNA is TGTGCCAGCAGCCACGGGGGGCTAGCGGCTCTTCACAATGAGCAGTTCTTC. As protein: CASSHGGLAALHNEQFF. The chain links TRBV5-4 to TRBJ2-1, with D perhaps matching TRBD2 (7 bases). V dropped 4 bases and J dropped 5 bases, with 22 bases sitting between them. Germline V gene data show CDR1 as SGHNT and CDR2 as YYREEE (reference sequence). The length of the CDR3 is 17 residues.

J is TRBJ2-3 and V is TRBV24-1, with 13 bases lining up with TRBD2. V lost 12 bases to trimming and J lost 6 bases; unmatched junction nucleotides: 8. This CDR3 has 14 amino acids. Germline CDR1 reads KGHDR; CDR2 reads SFDVKD. CDR3 nucleotides: TGTGCCTCCGGACTAGCGGGAGATACGGATACGCAGTATTTT. It yields the protein CASGLAGDTDTQYF.

The rearrangement links TRBV11-3 to TRBJ2-1, with D perhaps matching TRBD2 (6 bases). V was clipped by 4 bases and J by 9 bases, with 13 bases between them. Germline V gene data show CDR1 as SGHNT and CDR2 as YENEEA. The CDR3 has 13 residues. Here the CDR3 DNA reads TGTGCCAGCAGCTCGACTAGTTCGGGTGAGCAGTTCTTC. The encoded protein is CASSSTSSGEQFF.